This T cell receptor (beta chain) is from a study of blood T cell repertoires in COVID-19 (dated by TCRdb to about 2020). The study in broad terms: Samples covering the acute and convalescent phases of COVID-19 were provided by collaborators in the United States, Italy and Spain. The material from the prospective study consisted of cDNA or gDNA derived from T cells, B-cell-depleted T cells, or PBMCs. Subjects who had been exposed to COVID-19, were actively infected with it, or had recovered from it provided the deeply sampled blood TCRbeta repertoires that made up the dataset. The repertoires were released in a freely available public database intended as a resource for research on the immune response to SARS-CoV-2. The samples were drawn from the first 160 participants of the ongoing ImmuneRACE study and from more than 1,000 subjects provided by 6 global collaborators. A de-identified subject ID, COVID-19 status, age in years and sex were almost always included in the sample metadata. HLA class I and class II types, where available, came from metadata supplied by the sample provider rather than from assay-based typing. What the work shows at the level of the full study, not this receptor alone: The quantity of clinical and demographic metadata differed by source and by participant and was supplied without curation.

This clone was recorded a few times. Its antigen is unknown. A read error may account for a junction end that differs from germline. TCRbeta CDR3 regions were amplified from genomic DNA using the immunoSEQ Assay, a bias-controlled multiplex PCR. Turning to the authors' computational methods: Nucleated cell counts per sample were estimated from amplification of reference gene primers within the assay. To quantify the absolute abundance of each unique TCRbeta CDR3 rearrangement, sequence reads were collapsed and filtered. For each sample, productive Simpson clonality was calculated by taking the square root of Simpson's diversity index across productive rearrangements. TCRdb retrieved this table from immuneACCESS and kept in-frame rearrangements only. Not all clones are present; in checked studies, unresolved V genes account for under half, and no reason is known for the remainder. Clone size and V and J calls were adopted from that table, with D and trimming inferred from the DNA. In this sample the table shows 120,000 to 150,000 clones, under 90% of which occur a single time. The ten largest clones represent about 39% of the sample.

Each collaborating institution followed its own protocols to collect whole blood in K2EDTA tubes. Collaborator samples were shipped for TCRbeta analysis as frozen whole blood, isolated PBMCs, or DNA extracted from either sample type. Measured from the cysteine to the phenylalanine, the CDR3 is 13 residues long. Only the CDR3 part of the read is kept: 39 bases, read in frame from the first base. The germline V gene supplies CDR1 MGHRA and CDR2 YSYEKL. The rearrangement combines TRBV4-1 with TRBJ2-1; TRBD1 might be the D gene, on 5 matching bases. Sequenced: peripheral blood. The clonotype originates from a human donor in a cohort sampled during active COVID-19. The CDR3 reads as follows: CASSHPDSPVSLF. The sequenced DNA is TGCGCCAGCAGCCATCCCGACAGCCCAGTCTCGCTCTTC.